This TCR beta chain was sequenced for a study of blood T cell repertoires in COVID-19. Study at large: Donors in the United States, Italy and Spain gave samples during acute or convalescent COVID-19. PBMCs, B-cell-depleted T cells, or T cells were the source of the cDNA or gDNA that made up the material.

Trimming left V 7 bases short and J 0 bases short, with 16 bases between. Per germline, CDR1 SNHLY and CDR2 FYNNEI. The CDR3 consists of 16 residues. In the source study's methods: Reference gene primers were amplified, and this amplification served to estimate nucleated cell counts. TCRdb keeps only in-frame clones here, not all; method: immunoSEQ multiplex PCR. The V and J calls and clone size were taken over from that table, and D and trimming were inferred from the DNA. The data show 130,000 or so clones, roughly 69% seen once. The specimen sequenced was peripheral blood. This receptor was taken from a woman aged 70 to 79 with acute or convalescent COVID-19. The chain combines TRBV2 with TRBJ2-1; D is unclear. CDR3 residues: CASNHHWSLSYNEQFF. The CDR3 DNA reads as TGTGCCAGCAACCACCATTGGAGTCTCTCCTACAATGAGCAGTTCTTC.